A single sample gave rise to the 3 T cell receptor beta chains below, sequenced in a study of OX40 agonist ivuxolimab in advanced cancers. Assay: immunoSEQ multiplex PCR; the TCRdb copy retains only in-frame clones and omits some. This table has fewer than 80,000 clones, 65% to 90% appearing once. This specimen was CD4+ or CD8+ T cells sorted from blood, taken in a trial of the OX40 agonist ivuxolimab. These receptors were taken from an adult with an advanced solid tumor such as melanoma, head and neck, liver or kidney cancer.

The genes are TRBV18 and TRBJ1-1; D unresolved. The CDR3 length is 18 residues. V was cut by 0 bases and J by 1 base, with 18 bases left in between. Germline-derived CDR1 and CDR2 are KGHSH and LQKENI. CDR3 coding DNA: TGTGCCAGCTCACCACCGTATTCGCTTGGTCTCCCGAACACTGAAGCTTTCTTT. Protein product: CASSPPYSLGLPNTEAFF. Full variable domain (remainder filled in from reference TRBV18 and TRBJ1-1): NAGVMQNPRHLVRRRGQEARLRCSPMKGHSHVYWYRQLPEEGLKFMVYLQKENIIDESGMPKERFSAEFPKEGPSILRIQQVVRGDSAAYFCASSPPYSLGLPNTEAFFGQGTRLTVV.

The chain couples TRBV5-6 to TRBJ1-4, with 9 bases lining up with TRBD1. Trimming cost V 4 bases and J 8 bases; bases outside gene matches: 6. The CDR3 totals 14 residues. CDR1 is SGHDT and CDR2 is YYEEEE in the germline V gene. The CDR3 bases are TGTGCCAGCAGCGTCGGGACAGGGTCGGAAAAACTGTTTTTT. Amino acid sequence: CASSVGTGSEKLFF.

This rearrangement joins TRBV4-1 to TRBJ1-4; 10 bases are shared with TRBD1. With 2 bases clipped from V and 8 bases from J, the junction kept 8 bases outside the gene matches. CDR1 and CDR2 from the germline V gene are MGHRA and YSYEKL. The CDR3 spans 16 residues. The CDR3 DNA reads as TGCGCCAGCAGCCAACGTTGGACAGGGGGAGAAGAAAAACTGTTTTTT. It codes for CASSQRWTGGEEKLFF.